The 32 T cell receptor beta chains listed next were all sequenced from one sample in a study of OX40 agonist ivuxolimab in advanced cancers. Assay used: immunoSEQ multiplex PCR; TCRdb lists only in-frame clones, some missing. Here the sample spans almost 90,000 clones, approximately 90% being singletons. The source material was CD4+ or CD8+ T cells sorted from blood, sampled in a trial of the OX40 agonist ivuxolimab. Every receptor here comes from an adult with an advanced solid tumor such as melanoma, head and neck, liver or kidney cancer.

The chain recombines TRBV9 with TRBJ2-7; a weak D match, TRBD2 (5 bases). The CDR3 extends over 15 amino acids. Germline V CDR1 and CDR2: SGDLS, YYNGEE. V lost 0 bases to trimming and J lost 3 bases, with 13 bases between them. The CDR3: CASSVVAGLFYEQYF. DNA of the CDR3: TGTGCCAGCAGCGTAGTGGCAGGACTCTTCTACGAGCAGTACTTC.

The chain has TRBV5-6 and TRBJ1-5; tentative D call: TRBD1 (6 bases). This CDR3 has 16 amino acids. Germline V gene data show CDR1 as SGHDT and CDR2 as YYEEEE. With 0 bases removed from V and 1 base from J, the gap between germline ends came to 11 bases. CDR3 bases: TGTGCCAGCAGCTTGGCGGGACAAATAAGCAATCAGCCCCAGCATTTT. Protein product: CASSLAGQISNQPQHF.

This sequence joins TRBV11-2 and TRBJ2-7; 7 bases fit TRBD1. This CDR3 has 16 residues. From germline, CDR1 is SGHAT and CDR2 FQNNGV. The junction had 8 bases not matched to a gene; V was cut back by 3 bases and J by 0 bases. CDR3 in amino acids: CASSFNSWTGSYEQYF. DNA for the CDR3: TGTGCCAGCAGCTTTAATAGTTGGACAGGCTCCTACGAGCAGTACTTC.

V and J are TRBV4-3 and TRBJ2-3; 8 bases align to TRBD2. CDR1 LGHNA and CDR2 YSLEER come from the germline V gene. V trimming: 0 bases; J trimming: 4 bases; junction bases outside the gene matches: 6. The CDR3 is 16 residues long. The DNA for the CDR3 is TGCGCCAGCAGCCAAGATCGAAGCGGGAGATCAGATACGCAGTATTTT. Amino acids: CASSQDRSGRSDTQYF.

This clone was observed a single time. The chain couples TRBV6-5 to TRBJ2-3, with 9 bases aligning to TRBD1. V was clipped by 4 bases and J by 4 bases; unmatched bases: 3. This CDR3 spans 14 amino acids. CDR1 and CDR2 from the germline V gene are MNHEY and SVGAGI. The CDR3 here is CASSFDRGSDTQYF. The DNA of the CDR3 is TGTGCCAGCAGTTTCGACAGGGGGTCAGATACGCAGTATTTT.

The chain employs TRBV28 and TRBJ2-7; tentative D call: TRBD2 (6 bases). This CDR3 region has 18 residues. The germline V gene encodes CDR1 MDHEN and CDR2 SYDVKM. Trimming took off 4 bases at V and 2 bases at J, with 24 bases between the two ends. CDR3 sequence (DNA): TGTGCCAGCAGTTCTGCGGGGTTGGGTTCCCTGAGCACCTACGAGCAGTACTTC. Its translation: CASSSAGLGSLSTYEQYF. The entire variable domain, with the rest obtained from reference TRBV28 and TRBJ2-7, is as follows: DVKVTQSSRYLVKRTGEKVFLECVQDMDHENMFWYRQDPGLGLRLIYFSYDVKMKEKGDIPEGYSVSREKKERFSLILESASTNQTSMYLCASSSAGLGSLSTYEQYFGPGTRLTVT.

This sequence joins TRBV19 and TRBJ1-2, with a weak D call TRBD1 (5 bases). Trimming stripped 5 bases from V and 4 bases from J, with 14 bases between. Germline CDR1 LNHDA, CDR2 SQIVND (reference sequence). CDR3 length equals 14 residues. CDR3 residues: CASSSGRSGYGYTF. CDR3 nucleotide sequence: TGTGCCAGTAGTTCAGGGCGAAGCGGCTATGGCTACACCTTC.

The chain joins TRBV4-1 to TRBJ2-1; 8 bases fit TRBD1. V lost 3 bases, J lost 5 bases, and 6 bases stayed unmatched. Germline CDR1 is MGHRA and CDR2 is YSYEKL. The CDR3 is made up of 15 amino acids. DNA for the CDR3: TGCGCCAGCAGCCATGACAGGGGAGTACACAATGAGCAGTTCTTC. Translation gives CASSHDRGVHNEQFF.

This clone was seen a single time. The gene calls are TRBV28 and TRBJ2-7; D is ambiguous. V was pared by 6 bases and J by 4 bases, with 7 bases between. This CDR3 is 11 amino acids long. Germline lookup yields CDR1 MDHEN and CDR2 SYDVKM. CDR3 nucleotide sequence: TGTGCCAGCAGCTTGAGGTACGAGCAGTACTTC. It codes for CASSLRYEQYF. Full variable domain (rest looked up from reference TRBV28 and TRBJ2-7): DVKVTQSSRYLVKRTGEKVFLECVQDMDHENMFWYRQDPGLGLRLIYFSYDVKMKEKGDIPEGYSVSREKKERFSLILESASTNQTSMYLCASSLRYEQYFGPGTRLTVT.

J is TRBJ2-1 and V is TRBV21-1. TRBV21-1 is listed as a pseudogene. This CDR3 has 17 amino acids. CDR3 sequence: CASSKVVGTKTYNEQFF. Written as DNA, the CDR3 is TGTGCCAGCAGCAAGGTTGTCGGGACCAAGACCTACAATGAGCAGTTCTTC.

This clone was detected a few times. The chain has TRBV6-1 and TRBJ1-4; possible D gene TRBD1, 5 bases. Germline values: CDR1 MNHNS, CDR2 SASEGT. Trimming cost V 2 bases and J 5 bases, with 12 bases left between them. This CDR3 has 15 residues. CDR3 residues: CASSEYQGGNEKLFF. CDR3 DNA: TGTGCCAGCAGTGAATATCAGGGAGGAAATGAAAAACTGTTTTTT.

The rearrangement uses TRBV10-3 and TRBJ1-2, with a possible D match to TRBD1 (5 bases). Trimming left V 2 bases short and J 4 bases short, with 17 bases between. From germline, CDR1 is ENHRY and CDR2 SYGVKD. The CDR3 runs to 16 residues. Written as DNA, the CDR3 is TGTGCCATCAGTGAGCCGAATCCGGGGGGTGGCTATGGCTACACCTTC. This encodes CAISEPNPGGGYGYTF.

V is TRBV7-9 and J is TRBJ2-1; TRBD2 agrees at 10 bases. Germline values: CDR1 SEHNR, CDR2 FQNEAQ (reference sequence). CDR3 length: 15 amino acids. V shed 5 bases, J shed 7 bases, and the junction held 8 bases outside the gene matches. The CDR3 sequence: CASSGTSGINNEQFF. The CDR3 nucleotides read TGTGCCAGCAGCGGAACTAGCGGGATAAATAATGAGCAGTTCTTC.

This clone came up once. The chain is built from TRBV19 and TRBJ2-7; maybe TRBD1 (5 bases). Trimming took off 5 bases at V and 1 base at J, with 21 bases between the two ends. This CDR3 has 17 residues. Germline V gives CDR1 LNHDA, CDR2 SQIVND (reference sequence). The DNA of the CDR3 is TGTGCCAGTAGTCCAAACAAGATACAGGTCCGTTCCTACGAGCAGTACTTC. Protein product: CASSPNKIQVRSYEQYF.

This sequence joins TRBV5-1 and TRBJ1-4, with 11 bases aligning to TRBD1. Germline CDR1 reads SGHRS; CDR2 reads YFSETQ. The CDR3 spans 16 residues. Trimming took 4 bases from V and 5 from J; bases not matched to a gene: 7. The CDR3: CASSPLGQGENEKLFF. The CDR3 coding sequence is TGCGCCAGCAGCCCGTTGGGACAGGGGGAGAATGAAAAACTGTTTTTT. The full variable domain, in which reference TRBV5-1 and TRBJ1-4 provide the parts outside the CDR3, is KAGVTQTPRYLIKTRGQQVTLSCSPISGHRSVSWYQQTPGQGLQFLFEYFSETQRNKGNFPGRFSGRQFSNSRSEMNVSTLELGDSALYLCASSPLGQGENEKLFFGSGTQLSVL.

CDR3 sequence reads: CASRYSTDTQYF. DNA for the CDR3: TGTGCCAGCAGATATAGCACAGATACGCAGTATTTT. The chain uses TRBV28 and TRBJ2-3, with D unclear. The CDR3 length is 12 residues. Germline-derived CDR1 and CDR2 are MDHEN and SYDVKM. Trimming took 6 bases from V and 0 from J, leaving 4 bases between them.

The CDR3 DNA reads as TGTGCCATCAGTGAGATTCTAGCGGAAGAGACCCAGTACTTC. This encodes CAISEILAEETQYF. The chain recombines TRBV10-3 with TRBJ2-5; TRBD2 aligns across 7 bases. This CDR3 has 14 residues. V lost 2 bases to trimming and J lost 3 bases; unmatched junction nucleotides: 3. CDR1 is ENHRY, CDR2 SYGVKD, per germline.

The rearrangement links TRBV28 to TRBJ2-7; D remains ambiguous. Germline CDR1 is MDHEN and CDR2 is SYDVKM. V gave up 5 bases and J gave up 6 bases, with 17 bases separating them. This CDR3 has 14 amino acids. The CDR3 nucleotides read TGTGCCAGCAGTACACCCCGTACTCCCGTCGAGCAGTACTTC. This codes for CASSTPRTPVEQYF.

The CDR3: CAISTQVMNTEAFF. The CDR3 DNA sequence: TGTGCCATCAGCACACAGGTCATGAACACTGAAGCTTTCTTT. V gene TRBV10-3 combines with J gene TRBJ1-1, with D possibly matching TRBD1 (5 bases). The CDR3 covers 14 residues. Trimming stripped 6 bases from V and 0 bases from J, with 11 bases between. The germline CDR1 and CDR2 sequences are ENHRY and SYGVKD.

V gene TRBV5-1 combines with J gene TRBJ2-1; weak D call: TRBD1 (5 bases). Germline V CDR1 and CDR2: SGHRS, YFSETQ. The V gene lost 3 bases and the J gene lost 0 bases, with 7 bases spanning the gap. The length of the CDR3 is 14 residues. CDR3 sequence: CASSSGISYNEQFF. As DNA, the CDR3 is TGCGCCAGCAGCTCAGGGATCTCCTACAATGAGCAGTTCTTC. Using reference TRBV5-1 and TRBJ2-1 for the parts outside the CDR3, the full variable domain is KAGVTQTPRYLIKTRGQQVTLSCSPISGHRSVSWYQQTPGQGLQFLFEYFSETQRNKGNFPGRFSGRQFSNSRSEMNVSTLELGDSALYLCASSSGISYNEQFFGPGTRLTVL.

V and J are TRBV30 and TRBJ1-6; 8 bases line up with TRBD1. This CDR3 comprises 14 residues. Germline CDR1 reads GTSNPN; CDR2 reads SVGIG (reference sequence). V trimming: 3 bases; J trimming: 7 bases; junction bases outside the gene matches: 5. The CDR3 sequence is CAWSRQGSNSPLHF. The CDR3 DNA sequence: TGTGCCTGGAGCCGACAGGGGTCAAATTCACCCCTCCACTTT.

The V and J genes are TRBV9 and TRBJ2-3; D gene unclear. The CDR3 runs to 13 residues. Germline-derived CDR1 and CDR2 are SGDLS and YYNGEE. V was cut by 0 bases and J by 4 bases, with 6 bases left in between. This chain's CDR3 is CASSVVGSDTQYF. The CDR3 DNA sequence: TGTGCCAGCAGCGTAGTCGGGTCAGATACGCAGTATTTT.

This clone appeared a single time. This sequence joins TRBV28 and TRBJ2-7, with TRBD1 as a possible D gene (6 bases). Trimming took 3 bases from V and 3 from J, leaving 15 bases between them. CDR1 and CDR2 (germline): MDHEN, SYDVKM. This CDR3 contains 15 residues. CDR3 nucleotides: TGTGCCAGCAGTTTGTGGGGGCCTCAAAACTACGAGCAGTACTTC. It specifies CASSLWGPQNYEQYF.

CDR3 amino acids: CASSLARGKDGYTF. The CDR3 region has the DNA TGCGCCAGCAGCCTAGCGAGGGGCAAGGATGGCTACACCTTC. The J gene is TRBJ1-2, the V gene TRBV5-1; D might be TRBD1 (5 bases). The germline V gene has CDR1 SGHRS and CDR2 YFSETQ. V lost 4 bases, J lost 6 bases, and 16 bases lay in between. The CDR3 runs to 14 residues.

The V call is TRBV10-3, the J call TRBJ1-1, with TRBD1 matching 10 bases. The CDR3 totals 15 residues. Trimming took 8 bases from V and 3 from J; bases not matched to a gene: 9. The germline CDR1 and CDR2 sequences are ENHRY and SYGVKD. The CDR3, as DNA: TGTGCCATCCTGGAGACAGGGGGCCGTGACACTGAAGCTTTCTTT. Its protein product is CAILETGGRDTEAFF.

CDR3 DNA: TGTGCCAGCAGTACCCAGGGGAACTCCTACGAGCAGTACTTC. The encoded protein is CASSTQGNSYEQYF. The chain couples TRBV11-2 to TRBJ2-7; D is perhaps TRBD1 (6 bases). Germline loops: CDR1 SGHAT, CDR2 FQNNGV. Trimming took off 6 bases at V and 0 bases at J, with 12 bases between the two ends. CDR3 size: 14 residues.

Concerning this clone: It is unclear where the CDR3 begins or ends on the DNA, so no DNA is shown, and the CDR3 is as TCRdb lists it. The chain has TRBV21-1 and TRBJ2-2; the table's D call, TRBD1, was not checked against the DNA. TRBV21-1 is a pseudogene locus. The CDR3 has 18 amino acids, counting both end residues. This chain's CDR3 is CASSKVVGTGSRTGELFF.

This chain joins TRBV6-6 and TRBJ2-7; the D is unclear. The germline V and J ends were trimmed by 6 bases and 3 bases, with 6 bases remaining between them. From germline, CDR1 is MNHNY and CDR2 SVGAGI (reference sequence). This CDR3 spans 11 amino acids. CDR3 residues: CASSSYYEQYF. The DNA for the CDR3 is TGTGCCAGCAGCTCATACTACGAGCAGTACTTC.

This clone was seen just once. This chain links TRBV28 with TRBJ2-1; 12 bases line up with TRBD2. Germline V gives CDR1 MDHEN, CDR2 SYDVKM. Trimming removed 7 bases from V and 7 bases from J; junction bases left unmatched: 11. The CDR3 length is 16 residues. CDR3 sequence: CASNRPGLAGYNEQFF. CDR3 coding DNA: TGTGCCAGCAATCGGCCGGGACTAGCGGGTTATAATGAGCAGTTCTTC.

The chain couples TRBV27 to TRBJ1-4, with 7 nucleotides matching TRBD1. There are 15 residues in the CDR3. J gave up 3 bases and V 2 bases, and 3 bases lay outside the gene matches. The germline V gene encodes CDR1 MNHEY and CDR2 SMNVEV (reference sequence). CDR3 DNA: TGTGCCAGCAGTTTAAGGGGGCTGCCTAATGAAAAACTGTTTTTT. Its protein product is CASSLRGLPNEKLFF.

The chain recombines TRBV5-4 with TRBJ2-2; 10 bases map to TRBD2. CDR3 length equals 16 residues. With 5 bases clipped from V and 1 base from J, the junction kept 5 bases outside the gene matches. Germline V lookup: CDR1 SGHNT, CDR2 YYREEE (reference sequence). The CDR3 region is CASSFSGGRNTGELFF. In nucleotides, the CDR3 is TGTGCCAGCAGTTTTAGCGGGGGGCGGAACACCGGGGAGCTGTTTTTT.

The chain joins TRBV5-8 to TRBJ2-5; 11 nucleotides line up with TRBD1. Germline CDR1 SGHTS, CDR2 YDEGEE. V shed 4 bases, J shed 5 bases, and the junction held 10 bases outside the gene matches. The CDR3 covers 16 residues. The chain's CDR3 is CASSPGQGAVLETQYF. The CDR3 nucleotides are TGTGCCAGCAGCCCTGGACAGGGGGCGGTTCTGGAGACCCAGTACTTC. The variable domain in full, completed from reference TRBV5-8 and TRBJ2-5, reads EAGVTQSPTHLIKTRGQQATLRCSPISGHTSVYWYQQALGLGLQFLLWYDEGEERNRGNFPPRFSGRQFPNYSSELNVNALELEDSALYLCASSPGQGAVLETQYFGPGTRLLVL.